Below are 3 T cell receptor beta chains sequenced from a single sample in a study of blood T cell repertoires in COVID-19. The assay was immunoSEQ multiplex PCR, and TCRdb's table has in-frame clones only and misses some. Of roughly 200,000 clones listed, 83% are singletons. The specimen sequenced was PBMCs or T cells enriched from blood (not recorded which). These receptors all come from a woman between 45 and 60 years old who had been exposed to COVID-19.

This clone was counted a few times. An end of the junction does not agree with germline; a read error may underlie this. V usage is TRBV7-9 and J usage is TRBJ1-5; 7 bases map to TRBD1. The length of the CDR3 is 14 residues. Germline V gene sequence: CDR1 SEHNR, CDR2 FQNEAQ (reference sequence). The CDR3 here is CASSRDRWDHPQHF. The CDR3 DNA reads TGTGCCAGCAGCCGGGACAGATGGGATCATCCCCAGCATTTT.

The rearrangement uses TRBV28 and TRBJ1-5; D not certain. V gave up 8 bases and J gave up 5 bases, with 16 bases separating them. In germline, CDR1 is MDHEN, CDR2 SYDVKM. This CDR3 is built from 14 residues. CDR3 nucleotides: TGTGCCAGCCGAGAGGCCGGCGAATATCAGCCCCAGCATTTT. Translated, it gives CASREAGEYQPQHF.

This chain joins TRBV2 and TRBJ2-4; D may be TRBD2 (5 bases). With 6 bases removed from V and 8 bases from J, the gap between germline ends came to 11 bases. The CDR3 spans 12 residues. The germline V gene has CDR1 SNHLY and CDR2 FYNNEI. CDR3 amino acids: CASSLQRDIQYF. CDR3 nucleotides: TGTGCCAGCAGCCTACAGAGGGACATTCAGTACTTC.